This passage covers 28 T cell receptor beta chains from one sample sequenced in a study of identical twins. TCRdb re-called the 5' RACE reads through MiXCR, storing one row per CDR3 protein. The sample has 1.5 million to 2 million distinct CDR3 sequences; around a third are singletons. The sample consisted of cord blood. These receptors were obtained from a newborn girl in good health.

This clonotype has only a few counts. Here the CDR3 reads CASRRREGSEKTQYF. CDR3 in DNA: TGTGCCAGCAGGCGCAGGGAGGGCAGCGAGAAGACCCAGTACTTC. This chain joins TRBV3-1 and TRBJ2-5, with 7 bases fitting TRBD2. This CDR3 has 15 amino acids. Looked up from germline, CDR1 is LGHDT and CDR2 is YNNKEL (reference sequence). V shed 6 bases, J shed 6 bases, and the junction held 13 bases outside the gene matches.

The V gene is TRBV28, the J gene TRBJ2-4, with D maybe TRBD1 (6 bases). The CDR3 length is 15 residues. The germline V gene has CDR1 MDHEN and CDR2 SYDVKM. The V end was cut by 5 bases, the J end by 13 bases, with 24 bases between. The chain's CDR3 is CASSPHSGVYNEQYF. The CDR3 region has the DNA TGTGCCAGCAGTCCCCACTCAGGGGTCTACAATGAGCAGTACTTC. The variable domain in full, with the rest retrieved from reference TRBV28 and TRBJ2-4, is DVKVTQSSRYLVKRTGEKVFLECVQDMDHENMFWYRQDPGLGLRLIYFSYDVKMKEKGDIPEGYSVSREKKERFSLILESASTNQTSMYLCASSPHSGVYNEQYFGAGTRLSVL.

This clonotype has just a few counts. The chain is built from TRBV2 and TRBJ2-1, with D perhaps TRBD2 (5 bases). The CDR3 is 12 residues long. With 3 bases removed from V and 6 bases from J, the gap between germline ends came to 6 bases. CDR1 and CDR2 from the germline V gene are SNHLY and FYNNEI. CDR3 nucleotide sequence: TGTGCCAGCAGTGATGAGGGCAATGAGCAGTTCTTC. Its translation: CASSDEGNEQFF. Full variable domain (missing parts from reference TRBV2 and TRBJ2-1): EPEVTQTPSHQVTQMGQEVILRCVPISNHLYFYWYRQILGQKVEFLVSFYNNEISEKSEIFDDQFSVERPDGSNFTLKIRSTKLEDSAMYFCASSDEGNEQFFGPGTRLTVL.

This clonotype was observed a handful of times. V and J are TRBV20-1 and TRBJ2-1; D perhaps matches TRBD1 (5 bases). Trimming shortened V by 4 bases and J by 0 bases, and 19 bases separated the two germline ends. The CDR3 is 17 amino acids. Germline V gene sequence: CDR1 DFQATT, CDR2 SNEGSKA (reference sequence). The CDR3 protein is CSAKVGLGQGSYNEQFF. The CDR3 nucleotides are TGCAGTGCTAAGGTGGGGTTAGGTCAGGGCTCCTACAATGAGCAGTTCTTC.

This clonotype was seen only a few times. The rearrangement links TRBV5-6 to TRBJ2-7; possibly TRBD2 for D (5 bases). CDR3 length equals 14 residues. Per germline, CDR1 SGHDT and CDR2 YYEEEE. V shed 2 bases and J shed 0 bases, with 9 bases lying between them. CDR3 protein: CASSFTSNSYEQYF. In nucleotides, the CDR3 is TGTGCCAGCAGCTTTACTAGTAACTCCTACGAGCAGTACTTC.

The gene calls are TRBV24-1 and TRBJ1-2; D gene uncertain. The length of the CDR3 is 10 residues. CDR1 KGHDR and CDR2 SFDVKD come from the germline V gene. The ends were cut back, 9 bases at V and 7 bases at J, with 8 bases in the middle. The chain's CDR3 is CATLPRGYTF. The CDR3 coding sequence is TGTGCCACCCTACCTCGTGGCTACACCTTC.

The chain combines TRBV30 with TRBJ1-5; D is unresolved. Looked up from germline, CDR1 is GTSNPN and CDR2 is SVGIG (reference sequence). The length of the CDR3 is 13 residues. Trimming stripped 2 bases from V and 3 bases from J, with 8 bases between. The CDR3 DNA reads TGTGCCTGGAGTATTGGAGCCAATCAGCCCCAGCATTTT. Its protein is CAWSIGANQPQHF.

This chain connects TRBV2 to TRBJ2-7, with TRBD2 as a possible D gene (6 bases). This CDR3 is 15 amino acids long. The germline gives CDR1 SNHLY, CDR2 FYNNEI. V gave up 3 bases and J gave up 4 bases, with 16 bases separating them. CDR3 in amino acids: CASSESRRAGYEQYF. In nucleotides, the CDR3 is TGTGCCAGCAGTGAGTCGAGACGGGCGGGGTACGAGCAGTACTTC.

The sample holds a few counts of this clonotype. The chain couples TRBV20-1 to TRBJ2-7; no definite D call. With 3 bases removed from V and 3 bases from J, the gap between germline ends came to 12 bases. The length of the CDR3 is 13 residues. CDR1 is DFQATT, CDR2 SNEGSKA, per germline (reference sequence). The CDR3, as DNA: TGCAGTGCTAGGGAGCCCCCAAACTACGAGCAGTACTTC. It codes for CSAREPPNYEQYF.

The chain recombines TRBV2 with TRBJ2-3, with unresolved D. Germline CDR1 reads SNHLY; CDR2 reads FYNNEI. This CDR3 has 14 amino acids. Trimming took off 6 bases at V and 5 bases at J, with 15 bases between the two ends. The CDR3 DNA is TGTGCCAGCAGCCCCAGTGGGCCGGTAGATACGCAGTATTTT. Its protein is CASSPSGPVDTQYF. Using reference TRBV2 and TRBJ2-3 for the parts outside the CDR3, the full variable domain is EPEVTQTPSHQVTQMGQEVILRCVPISNHLYFYWYRQILGQKVEFLVSFYNNEISEKSEIFDDQFSVERPDGSNFTLKIRSTKLEDSAMYFCASSPSGPVDTQYFGPGTRLTVL.

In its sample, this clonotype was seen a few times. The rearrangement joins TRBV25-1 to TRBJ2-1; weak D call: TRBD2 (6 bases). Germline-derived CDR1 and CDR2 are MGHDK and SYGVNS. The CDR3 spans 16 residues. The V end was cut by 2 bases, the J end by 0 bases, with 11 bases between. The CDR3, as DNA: TGTGCCAGCAGTGAACGGGGACTCACCTCCTACAATGAGCAGTTCTTC. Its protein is CASSERGLTSYNEQFF.

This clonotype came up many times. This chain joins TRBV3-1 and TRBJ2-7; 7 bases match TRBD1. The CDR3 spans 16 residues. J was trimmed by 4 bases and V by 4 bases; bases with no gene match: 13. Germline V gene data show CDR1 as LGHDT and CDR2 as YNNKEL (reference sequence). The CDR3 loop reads CASSPLGQEGMYEQYF. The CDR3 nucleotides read TGTGCCAGCAGCCCCCTTGGACAGGAAGGGATGTACGAGCAGTACTTC.

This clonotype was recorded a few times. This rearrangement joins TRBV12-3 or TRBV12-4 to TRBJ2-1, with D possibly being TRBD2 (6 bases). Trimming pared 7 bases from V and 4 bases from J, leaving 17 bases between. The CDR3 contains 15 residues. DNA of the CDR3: TGTGCCAGCAACGGCGATGGGGGGACTTACAATGAGCAGTTCTTC. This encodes CASNGDGGTYNEQFF.

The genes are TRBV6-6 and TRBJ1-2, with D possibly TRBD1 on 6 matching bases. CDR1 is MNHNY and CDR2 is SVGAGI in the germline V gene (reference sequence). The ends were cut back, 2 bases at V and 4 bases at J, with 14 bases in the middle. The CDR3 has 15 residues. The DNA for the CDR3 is TGTGCCAGCAGTTACGGACACAGGGTTGCCTATGGCTACACCTTC. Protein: CASSYGHRVAYGYTF.

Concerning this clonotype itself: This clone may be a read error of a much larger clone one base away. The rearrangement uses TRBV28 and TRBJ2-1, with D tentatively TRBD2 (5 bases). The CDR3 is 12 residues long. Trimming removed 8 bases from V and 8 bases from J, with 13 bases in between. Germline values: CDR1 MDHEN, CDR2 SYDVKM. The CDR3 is CASGSPYDEQFF. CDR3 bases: TGTGCCAGCGGGAGCCCGTACGATGAGCAGTTCTTC.

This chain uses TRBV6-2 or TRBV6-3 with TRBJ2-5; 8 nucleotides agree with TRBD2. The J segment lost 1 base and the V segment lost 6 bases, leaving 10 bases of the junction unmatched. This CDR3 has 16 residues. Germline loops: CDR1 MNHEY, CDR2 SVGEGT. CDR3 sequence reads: CASRFLITSGQETQYF. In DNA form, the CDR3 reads TGTGCCAGCAGGTTCCTCATTACTAGCGGCCAAGAGACCCAGTACTTC.

CDR3 protein: CASSLWQGASTDTQYF. CDR3 nucleotide sequence: TGTGCCAGCAGTTTATGGCAGGGGGCTAGCACAGATACGCAGTATTTT. The chain combines TRBV28 with TRBJ2-3; 8 bases are a match to TRBD1. The germline V gene encodes CDR1 MDHEN and CDR2 SYDVKM. The J segment lost 0 bases and the V segment lost 0 bases, leaving 2 bases of the junction unmatched. The CDR3 has 16 residues.

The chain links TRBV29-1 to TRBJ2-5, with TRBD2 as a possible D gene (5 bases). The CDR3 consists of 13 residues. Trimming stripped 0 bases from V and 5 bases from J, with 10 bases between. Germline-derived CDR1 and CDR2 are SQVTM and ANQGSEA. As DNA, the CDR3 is TGCAGCGTTGAAGAGGGAGTAGTGGAGACCCAGTACTTC. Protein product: CSVEEGVVETQYF.

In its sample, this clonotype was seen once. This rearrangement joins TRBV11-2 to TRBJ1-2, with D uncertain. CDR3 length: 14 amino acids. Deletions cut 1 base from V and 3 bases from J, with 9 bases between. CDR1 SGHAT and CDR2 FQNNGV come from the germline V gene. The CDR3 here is CASSLGSGYYGYTF. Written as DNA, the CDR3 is TGTGCCAGCAGCTTAGGGAGCGGGTACTATGGCTACACCTTC.

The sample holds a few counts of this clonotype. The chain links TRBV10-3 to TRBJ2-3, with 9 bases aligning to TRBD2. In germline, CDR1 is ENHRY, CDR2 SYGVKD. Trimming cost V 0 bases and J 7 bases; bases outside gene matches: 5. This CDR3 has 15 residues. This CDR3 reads CAISESGGGANTQYF. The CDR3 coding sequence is TGTGCCATCAGTGAGTCCGGCGGGGGGGCGAATACGCAGTATTTT.

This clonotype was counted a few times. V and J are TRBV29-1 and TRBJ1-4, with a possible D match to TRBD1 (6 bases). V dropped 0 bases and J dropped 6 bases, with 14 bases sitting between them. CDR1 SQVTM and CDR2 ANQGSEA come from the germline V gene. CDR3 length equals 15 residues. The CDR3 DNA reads TGCAGCGTTGAAGATCCGGCGGGGGGCGATGAAAAACTGTTTTTT. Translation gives CSVEDPAGGDEKLFF.

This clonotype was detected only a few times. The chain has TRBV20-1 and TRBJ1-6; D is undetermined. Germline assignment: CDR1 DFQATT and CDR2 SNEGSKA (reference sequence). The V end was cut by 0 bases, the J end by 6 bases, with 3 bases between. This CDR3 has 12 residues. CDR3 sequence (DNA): TGCAGTGCTAGAGATCGTAATTCACCCCTCCACTTT. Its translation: CSARDRNSPLHF.

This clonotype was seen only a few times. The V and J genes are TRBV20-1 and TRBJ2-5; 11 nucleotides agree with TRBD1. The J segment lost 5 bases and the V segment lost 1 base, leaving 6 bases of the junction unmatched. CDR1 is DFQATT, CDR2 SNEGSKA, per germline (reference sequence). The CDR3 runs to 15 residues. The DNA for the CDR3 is TGCAGTGCTAGAGTTAGGACAGGGGGCCTGGAGACCCAGTACTTC. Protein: CSARVRTGGLETQYF.

In nucleotides, the CDR3 is TGCAGTGCTAGGGATACTAGCGGAGCAGATACGCAGTATTTT. As protein: CSARDTSGADTQYF. This sequence joins TRBV20-1 and TRBJ2-3, with 8 bases aligning to TRBD2. The V gene end was trimmed by 3 bases and the J gene end by 4 bases; junction bases not matched to a gene: 6. Germline CDR1 is DFQATT and CDR2 is SNEGSKA (reference sequence). This CDR3 spans 14 amino acids.

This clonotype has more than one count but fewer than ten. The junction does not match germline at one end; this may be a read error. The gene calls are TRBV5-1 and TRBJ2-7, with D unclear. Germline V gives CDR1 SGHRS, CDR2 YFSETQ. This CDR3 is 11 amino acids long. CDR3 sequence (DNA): TGCGCCGGCAGCTTGGCTTACGAGCAGTACTTC. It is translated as CAGSLAYEQYF.

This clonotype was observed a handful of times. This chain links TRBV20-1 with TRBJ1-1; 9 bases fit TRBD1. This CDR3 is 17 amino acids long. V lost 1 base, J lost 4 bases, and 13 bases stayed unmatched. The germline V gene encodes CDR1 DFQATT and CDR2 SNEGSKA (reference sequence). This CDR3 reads CSARVVGQGIGATEAFF. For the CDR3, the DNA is TGCAGTGCTAGAGTGGTTGGACAGGGGATAGGGGCCACTGAAGCTTTCTTT.

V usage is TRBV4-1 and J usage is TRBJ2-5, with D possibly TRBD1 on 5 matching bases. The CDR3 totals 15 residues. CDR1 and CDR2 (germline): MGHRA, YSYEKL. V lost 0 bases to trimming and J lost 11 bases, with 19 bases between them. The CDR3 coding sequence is TGCGCCAGCAGCCAAGAAGGGGTATTGGGCAATGAGCAGTACTTC. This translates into CASSQEGVLGNEQYF.

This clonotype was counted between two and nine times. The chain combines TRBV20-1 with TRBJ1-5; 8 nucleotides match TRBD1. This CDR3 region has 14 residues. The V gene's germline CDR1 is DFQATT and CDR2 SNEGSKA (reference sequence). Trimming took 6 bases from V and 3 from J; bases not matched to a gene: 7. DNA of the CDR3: TGCAGTGCCATACGGGACAGGATCAATCAGCCCCAGCATTTT. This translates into CSAIRDRINQPQHF.